These T cell receptor beta chains were read from a single sample in a study of response to subunit inactivated influenza vaccine. TCRdb re-called the RT-PCR reads through MiXCR, storing one row per CDR3 protein. The sample gives around 540,000 distinct CDR3 sequences, approximately 12% of which show up once; about 9.4% is in the top ten. The material was PBMCs from blood, obtained on the day of vaccination. These receptors originate from a man aged 50 to 60 who received an inactivated influenza vaccine. Each CDR3 is given with its conserved first and last residue. A D gene is named only where the DNA matches it firmly. A row's size may be missing; if present it is once, few, many or a size class.

clone size: -; J gene: TRBJ2-1; D gene: TRBD2; V gene: TRBV6-1; CDR3 DNA: TGTGCCAGCAGACGCACTAGCGGGCACTCCAATGAGCAGTTCTTC; CDR3 protein: CASRRTSGHSNEQFF
clone size: few; J gene: TRBJ2-5; D gene: -; V gene: TRBV12-3/TRBV12-4; CDR3 DNA: TGTGCCAGCAGTTTAACCCGGGCCCGCCCGGAGACCCAGTACTTC; CDR3 protein: CASSLTRARPETQYF
clone size: -; J gene: TRBJ1-6; D gene: -; V gene: TRBV7-8; CDR3 DNA: TGTGCCAGCAGCCCCACCTCGAGCTCCTATAATTCACCCCTCCACTTT; CDR3 protein: CASSPTSSSYNSPLHF
clone size: many; J gene: TRBJ1-1; D gene: -; V gene: TRBV4-3; CDR3 DNA: TGCGCCAGCAGCCAAGACTTGGGGGGTTCGACCGCTGAAGCTTTCTTT; CDR3 protein: CASSQDLGGSTAEAFF
clone size: -; J gene: TRBJ2-1; D gene: TRBD2; V gene: TRBV29-1; CDR3 DNA: TGCAGCGTTAGCGGGAGGAATTACAATGAGCAGTTCTTC; CDR3 protein: CSVSGRNYNEQFF
clone size: -; J gene: TRBJ2-6; D gene: -; V gene: TRBV6-2/TRBV6-3; CDR3 DNA: TGTGCCAGCAGTTACCTCCAGGCGGGTCGGCCCAGCTCTGGGGCCAACGTCCTGACTTTC; CDR3 protein: CASSYLQAGRPSSGANVLTF
clone size: few; J gene: TRBJ2-1; D gene: TRBD2; V gene: TRBV19; CDR3 DNA: TGTGCCAGTAGTATGGGACTAGCGGGAGTTCATGAGCAGTTCTTC; CDR3 protein: CASSMGLAGVHEQFF
clone size: -; J gene: TRBJ2-7; D gene: -; V gene: TRBV20-1; CDR3 DNA: TGCAGTGCTGTGGGTGGGGTGCCTCTCTACGAGCAGTACTTC; CDR3 protein: CSAVGGVPLYEQYF
clone size: few; J gene: TRBJ2-5; D gene: TRBD2; V gene: TRBV20-1; CDR3 DNA: TGCAGTGCTAGAGATCGACTAGCGGGAGGGCGAGAGACCCAGTACTTC; CDR3 protein: CSARDRLAGGRETQYF
clone size: once; J gene: TRBJ2-3; D gene: TRBD1; V gene: TRBV20-1; CDR3 DNA: TGCAGTGCAGTCAGGGACAGGGGAACAGATACGCAGTATTTT; CDR3 protein: CSAVRDRGTDTQYF
clone size: -; J gene: TRBJ1-1; D gene: TRBD1; V gene: TRBV19; CDR3 DNA: TGTGCCAGTACCCCTTCACCGGCCTGGGACAGTGAAGCTTTCTTT; CDR3 protein: CASTPSPAWDSEAFF
clone size: few; J gene: TRBJ2-7; D gene: TRBD2; V gene: TRBV7-2; CDR3 DNA: TGTGCCAGCAGCTTAGCGGGGGGACTAGCGGGAGGTCACTACGAGCAGTACTTC; CDR3 protein: CASSLAGGLAGGHYEQYF
clone size: -; J gene: TRBJ2-1; D gene: TRBD2; V gene: TRBV10-3; CDR3 DNA: TGTGCCATCAGTGAGTCGTGGGGGGGTGAAGGCAATGAGCAGTTCTTC; CDR3 protein: CAISESWGGEGNEQFF
clone size: -; J gene: TRBJ2-2; D gene: -; V gene: TRBV29-1; CDR3 DNA: TGCAGCGTTGAAGATCCCCTCAGGACGGGGCACACCGGGGAGCTGTTTTTT; CDR3 protein: CSVEDPLRTGHTGELFF
clone size: few; J gene: TRBJ2-3; D gene: TRBD2; V gene: TRBV16; CDR3 DNA: TGTGCCAGCAGCCCCCCCCCAGGACTAGGAAGCACAGATACGCAGTATTTT; CDR3 protein: CASSPPPGLGSTDTQYF
clone size: many; J gene: TRBJ2-7; D gene: -; V gene: TRBV20-1; CDR3 DNA: TGCAGTGCTAGCAGAAACTCCTACGAGCAGTACTTC; CDR3 protein: CSASRNSYEQYF
clone size: few; J gene: TRBJ1-1; D gene: -; V gene: TRBV7-2; CDR3 DNA: TGTGCCAGCAGCCTAGACAGGTTCAGAGCTTTCTTT; CDR3 protein: CASSLDRFRAFF
clone size: few; J gene: TRBJ2-5; D gene: -; V gene: TRBV29-1; CDR3 DNA: TGCAGCGCCCGCAAGCCGGGCAAAAGGAAGGAGACCCAGTACTTC; CDR3 protein: CSARKPGKRKETQYF
clone size: few; J gene: TRBJ2-2; D gene: TRBD1; V gene: TRBV11-2; CDR3 DNA: TGTGCCAGCAGCACGTCGACAGGGGAAACGTACACCGGGGAGCTGTTTTTT; CDR3 protein: CASSTSTGETYTGELFF
clone size: -; J gene: TRBJ2-2; D gene: -; V gene: TRBV7-9; CDR3 DNA: TGTGCCAGCAGCCGTATGACGGGGAGGCCCCACACCGGGGAGCTGTTTTTT; CDR3 protein: CASSRMTGRPHTGELFF
clone size: few; J gene: TRBJ1-5; D gene: -; V gene: TRBV9; CDR3 DNA: TGTGCCAGCAGCGCGGACGGCAGCAATCAGCCCCAGCATTTT; CDR3 protein: CASSADGSNQPQHF
clone size: many; J gene: TRBJ2-7; D gene: -; V gene: TRBV12-3/TRBV12-4; CDR3 DNA: TGTGCCAGCAGTTCTAGGGGGAACTACGAGCAGTACTTC; CDR3 protein: CASSSRGNYEQYF
clone size: -; J gene: TRBJ2-1; D gene: -; V gene: TRBV29-1; CDR3 DNA: TGCAGCGTAGTATACCCGCACAATGAGCAGTTCTTC; CDR3 protein: CSVVYPHNEQFF
clone size: -; J gene: TRBJ2-1; D gene: TRBD2; V gene: TRBV6-1; CDR3 DNA: TGTGCCAGCAGCCCGGGGGGGTTCTACAATGAGCAGTTCTTC; CDR3 protein: CASSPGGFYNEQFF
clone size: -; J gene: TRBJ1-5; D gene: -; V gene: TRBV20-1; CDR3 DNA: TGCAGTGCTAGACAAGGGAGCCGGGCTCAGCCCCAGCATTTT; CDR3 protein: CSARQGSRAQPQHF
clone size: -; J gene: TRBJ2-1; D gene: TRBD2; V gene: TRBV9; CDR3 DNA: TGTGCCAGCAAGGGGACTAGCGGGAGTACGGATGAGCAGTTCTTC; CDR3 protein: CASKGTSGSTDEQFF
clone size: -; J gene: TRBJ2-5; D gene: -; V gene: TRBV11-2; CDR3 DNA: TGTGCCAGCAGCATCGGGACAATACTACAAGAGACCCAGTACTTC; CDR3 protein: CASSIGTILQETQYF
clone size: few; J gene: TRBJ1-5; D gene: -; V gene: TRBV7-9; CDR3 DNA: TGTGCCAGCAGCTTAGACTTTGACAATCAGCCCCAGCATTTT; CDR3 protein: CASSLDFDNQPQHF
clone size: -; J gene: TRBJ2-1; D gene: TRBD1; V gene: TRBV12-3/TRBV12-4; CDR3 DNA: TGTGCCAGCAGTGTCGGGACAGGGGCAAATGAGCAGTTCTTC; CDR3 protein: CASSVGTGANEQFF
clone size: once; J gene: TRBJ2-5; D gene: -; V gene: TRBV20-1; CDR3 DNA: TGCAGCGTGGGCGCTCGAAACCAAGAGACCCAGTACTTC; CDR3 protein: CSVGARNQETQYF
clone size: -; J gene: TRBJ2-7; D gene: -; V gene: TRBV10-3; CDR3 DNA: TGTGCCATCAGTCCAGACAGTGTAAGCTACGAGCAGTACTTC; CDR3 protein: CAISPDSVSYEQYF
clone size: -; J gene: TRBJ2-7; D gene: -; V gene: TRBV20-1; CDR3 DNA: TGCAGTGCTAGATCCCTTTTGCGCGGAACCTACGAGCAGTACTTC; CDR3 protein: CSARSLLRGTYEQYF
clone size: few; J gene: TRBJ2-1; D gene: TRBD2; V gene: TRBV12-3/TRBV12-4; CDR3 DNA: TGTGCCAGCAGTTCGACAGGGACTAGCGGGATTGTATATGAGCAGTTCTTC; CDR3 protein: CASSSTGTSGIVYEQFF
clone size: few; J gene: TRBJ2-5; D gene: TRBD2; V gene: TRBV10-3; CDR3 DNA: TGTGCCATCAGCAAATCGGGACTAGCGGGAGAGACGACCCAGTACTTC; CDR3 protein: CAISKSGLAGETTQYF
clone size: -; J gene: TRBJ2-5; D gene: -; V gene: TRBV5-1; CDR3 DNA: TGCGCCAGCAGGTCTTACGGGGCACAAGGAGAGACCCAGTACTTC; CDR3 protein: CASRSYGAQGETQYF
clone size: many; J gene: TRBJ2-1; D gene: -; V gene: TRBV20-1; CDR3 DNA: TGCAGCACTGGGTCCAGGGGATCGTACAATGAGCAGTTCTTC; CDR3 protein: CSTGSRGSYNEQFF
clone size: few; J gene: TRBJ1-2; D gene: TRBD1; V gene: TRBV7-2; CDR3 DNA: TGTGCCAGCAGCACGCGGACAGGGTGGAACTATGGCTACACCTTC; CDR3 protein: CASSTRTGWNYGYTF
clone size: few; J gene: TRBJ2-4; D gene: -; V gene: TRBV3-1; CDR3 DNA: TGTGCCAGCAGCCAAGACATGGGACTAGCCAAAAACATTCAGTACTTC; CDR3 protein: CASSQDMGLAKNIQYF
clone size: few; J gene: TRBJ2-1; D gene: -; V gene: TRBV10-3; CDR3 DNA: TGTGCCATCAGTGACTTTAGACGTAGCTCCTACAATGAGCAGTTCTTC; CDR3 protein: CAISDFRRSSYNEQFF
clone size: few; J gene: TRBJ2-7; D gene: -; V gene: TRBV29-1; CDR3 DNA: TGCAGCGTTCGGCCGGGGGTCGGGGGCTACGAGCAGTACTTC; CDR3 protein: CSVRPGVGGYEQYF
clone size: -; J gene: TRBJ2-7; D gene: -; V gene: TRBV9; CDR3 DNA: TGTGCCAGCAGCGTAGCTCCGGGGATCTACGAGCAGTACTTC; CDR3 protein: CASSVAPGIYEQYF
clone size: few; J gene: TRBJ2-2; D gene: TRBD2; V gene: TRBV6-5; CDR3 DNA: TGTGCCAGCAGTTCCGGGGGACTAGCGGGTCACACCGGGGAGCTGTTTTTT; CDR3 protein: CASSSGGLAGHTGELFF
clone size: few; J gene: TRBJ2-1; D gene: -; V gene: TRBV14; CDR3 DNA: TGTGCCAGCAGCCAAGAGGACGGACGGAGCTCCTACAATGAGCAGTTCTTC; CDR3 protein: CASSQEDGRSSYNEQFF
clone size: few; J gene: TRBJ2-3; D gene: -; V gene: TRBV20-1; CDR3 DNA: TGCAGTGCTACCCAGTCGGGCGGGGGCCTCGGAGATACGCAGTATTTT; CDR3 protein: CSATQSGGGLGDTQYF
clone size: few; J gene: TRBJ2-7; D gene: -; V gene: TRBV29-1; CDR3 DNA: TGCAGCGTTCACGGGACCGATACCTACGAGCAGTACTTC; CDR3 protein: CSVHGTDTYEQYF
clone size: -; J gene: TRBJ2-1; D gene: TRBD1; V gene: TRBV18; CDR3 DNA: TGTGCCAGCTCCCAGGGACAGGGGGCGAGTGAGCAGTTCTTC; CDR3 protein: CASSQGQGASEQFF
clone size: -; J gene: TRBJ2-1; D gene: -; V gene: TRBV24-1; CDR3 DNA: TGTGCCACCAGTGACCACACCCTTGGGTTCTTC; CDR3 protein: CATSDHTLGFF
clone size: -; J gene: TRBJ2-3; D gene: -; V gene: TRBV10-3; CDR3 DNA: TGTGCCATCAGTGACTTCAGTCCCGCAGATACAGATACGCAGTATTTT; CDR3 protein: CAISDFSPADTDTQYF